The clone carrying this TCR beta chain was detected ten times or more. Antigen: not known. Sequencing ends 3 residues short of the CDR3 end; the germline J gene provides the rest. V was trimmed by 4 bases and J by 0 bases, leaving 10 bases between them. The CDR3 consists of 14 residues. Germline values: CDR1 SGDLS, CDR2 YYNGEE. The data belong to a study of T cell clonality in common variable immunodeficiency. Study-wide results and limits: TCRbeta clonality was increased in CVID versus healthy controls.

TCRdb keeps only in-frame clones here, not all; method: immunoSEQ multiplex PCR. Sampling found some 40,000 clones, none seen once. The V gene is TRBV9, the J gene TRBJ1-2; D gene uncertain. Sequencing input: peripheral blood mononuclear cells. The clonotype originates from a person aged 18 to 75 in good health. The CDR3 bases that were read are TGTGCCAGCAGCCCGAGGCAGACTAACTATGGC. It translates to CASSPRQTNYG. In full, the CDR3 is CASSPRQTNYGYTF.